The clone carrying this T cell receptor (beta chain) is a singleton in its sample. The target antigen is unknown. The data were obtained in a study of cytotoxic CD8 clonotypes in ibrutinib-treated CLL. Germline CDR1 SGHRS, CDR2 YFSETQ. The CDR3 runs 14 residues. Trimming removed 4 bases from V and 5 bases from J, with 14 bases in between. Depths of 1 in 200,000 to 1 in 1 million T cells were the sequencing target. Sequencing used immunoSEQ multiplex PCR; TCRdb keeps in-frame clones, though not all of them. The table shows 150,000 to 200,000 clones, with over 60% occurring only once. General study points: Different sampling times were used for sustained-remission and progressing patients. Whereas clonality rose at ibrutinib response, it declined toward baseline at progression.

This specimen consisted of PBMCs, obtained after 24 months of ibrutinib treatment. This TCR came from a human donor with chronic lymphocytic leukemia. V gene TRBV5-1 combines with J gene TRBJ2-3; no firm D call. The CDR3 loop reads CASSAREVGDTQYF. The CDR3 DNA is TGCGCCAGCAGCGCACGCGAAGTGGGAGATACGCAGTATTTT.